The present T cell receptor (beta chain) was sequenced within a study of identical twins. The ends lost 7 bases at V and 7 bases at J; junction bases unmatched: 2. Germline CDR1 is MNHEY and CDR2 is SVGAGI. The CDR3 totals 13 residues. This clonotype has a handful of counts. Its antigen is still unknown. Through template switching, a universal primer site was introduced, and the cDNA contained unique molecular identifiers. From the 5' RACE reads, TCRdb called clonotypes with MiXCR, one entry per CDR3 protein. The sample includes 1.5 million to 2 million distinct CDR3 sequences, about 32% of them seen just once. Study-wide points: Shared out-of-frame alpha sequences (those common to twins) showed excess low generation probability. Insertions ran lower in abundant cord blood beta clonotypes, though not in memory repertoires. Modelling approaches yielded underestimates of out-of-frame TCR alpha sharing between monozygotic twins.

V and J are TRBV6-5 and TRBJ1-6, with 9 bases identical to TRBD1. Sequenced sample: cord blood. This TCR was recovered from a newborn girl in good health. This CDR3 reads CASTDRGNSPLHF. As DNA, the CDR3 is TGTGCCAGCACGGACAGGGGAAATTCACCCCTCCACTTT.